This TCR beta chain was captured by sequencing in a study of blood T cell repertoires in COVID-19 (TCRdb year 2020). Background for the entire study: Samples covering the acute and convalescent phases of COVID-19 were provided by collaborators in the United States, Italy and Spain. The material from the prospective study consisted of cDNA or gDNA derived from T cells, B-cell-depleted T cells, or PBMCs. The dataset comprised deeply sampled blood TCRbeta repertoires from subjects exposed to, actively infected with, or recovered from COVID-19. The repertoires were released in a freely available public database intended as a resource for research on the immune response to SARS-CoV-2. The samples were drawn from the first 160 participants of the ongoing ImmuneRACE study and from under 1,500 subjects provided by 6 global collaborators. A de-identified subject ID, COVID-19 status, age in years and sex were almost always included in the sample metadata. Where available, HLA class I and class II types were taken from metadata supplied by the sample provider and were not determined by assay-based typing.

From the cysteine up to the phenylalanine, the CDR3 has a length of 14 residues. The sequence is cut down to CDR3 DNA, 42 bases in frame from base 1. CDR1 and CDR2 are read off the germline V gene (reference sequence) as SGHKS and YYEKEE. V and J are truncated by 1 base and 7 bases respectively, leaving an intervening sequence of 11 bases. On the study overall, not on this receptor specifically: How much clinical and demographic metadata was included differed by source and by participant, and the metadata was provided uncurated.

At one collaborating source in Seattle, patients were enrolled during active infection and were followed longitudinally through the course of disease. Collaborating institutions collected whole blood in K2EDTA tubes following their own protocols. For TCRbeta analysis, collaborator samples were shipped as frozen whole blood, as isolated PBMCs, or as DNA extracted from either sample type. TCRbeta CDR3 regions were amplified from genomic DNA using the immunoSEQ Assay, a bias-controlled multiplex PCR. Turning to the authors' computational methods: The number of nucleated cells in each sample was estimated by amplification of reference gene primers within the assay. To quantify the absolute abundance of each unique TCRbeta CDR3 rearrangement, sequence reads were collapsed and filtered. For each sample, productive Simpson clonality was calculated by taking the square root of Simpson's diversity index across productive rearrangements. The table comes from immuneACCESS by way of TCRdb, which keeps in-frame sequences with V and J called. Part of the clones is missing from these tables; in studies checked, under half for an unresolved V gene and the rest for unknown reasons. D and trimming come from the DNA, and the V and J calls and clone size come from that table. The sample includes roughly 160,000 clones, with roughly 84% observed a single time. About 6.9% of the sample lies in the top ten.

Details on this clone: Its antigen target is currently unknown. No base quality information exists; no much larger clone differs at one position.

The rearrangement joined TRBV5-5 to TRBJ2-2; TRBD1 could be the D gene, as 6 bases match. The sample taken for sequencing was peripheral blood. The TCR was taken from a man older than 75 with COVID-19, enrolled during active disease. The nucleotides read TGTGCCAGCAGCTTGTTACAGGGAGTCGGGGAGCTGTTTTTT. This encodes CASSLLQGVGELFF.